A single sample gave rise to the 13 T cell receptor beta chains below, sequenced in a study of Graves' ophthalmopathy and Graves' hyperthyroidism. RNA transcripts were the template, and TCR beta CDR3 regions were amplified from them. The authors performed first-round RT-PCR with HTBI primers and then a second-round multiplex PCR. TCRdb independently ran MiXCR on the multiplex PCR reads; one entry per CDR3 protein. This repertoire shows around 470,000 distinct CDR3 sequences, 13% to 15% found once; its top ten account for 9.8%. The sample was blood. The receptors come from a woman younger than 45 with Graves' ophthalmopathy.

This clonotype appeared a few times. The CDR3 loop is CSARVSREGVSGANVLTF. CDR3 sequence (DNA): TGCAGTGCTAGGGTCTCTCGGGAGGGGGTCTCTGGGGCCAACGTCCTGACTTTC. V is TRBV20-1 and J is TRBJ2-6, with TRBD2 matching 8 bases. J lost 0 bases, V lost 3 bases, and 10 bases had no gene match. CDR1 is DFQATT and CDR2 is SNEGSKA in the germline V gene (reference sequence). The CDR3 runs to 18 residues.

This clonotype occurred a few times. The chain joins TRBV28 to TRBJ2-2; a possible D gene is TRBD1 (5 bases). The CDR3 runs 13 residues. V dropped 8 bases and J dropped 4 bases, with 11 bases sitting between them. Germline V gene data show CDR1 as MDHEN and CDR2 as SYDVKM. This chain's CDR3 is CASWVRATGELFF. CDR3 DNA: TGTGCCAGCTGGGTCAGGGCCACCGGGGAGCTGTTTTTT. The variable domain in full, completed from reference TRBV28 and TRBJ2-2, reads DVKVTQSSRYLVKRTGEKVFLECVQDMDHENMFWYRQDPGLGLRLIYFSYDVKMKEKGDIPEGYSVSREKKERFSLILESASTNQTSMYLCASWVRATGELFFGEGSRLTVL.

At least ten counts were recorded for this clonotype. The rearrangement joins TRBV12-3 or TRBV12-4 to TRBJ1-5; D remains unclear. The CDR3 runs to 14 residues. The V end was cut by 5 bases, the J end by 4 bases, with 12 bases between. The CDR3 DNA sequence: TGTGCCAGCAGTCCTCTAATACGGAATCAGCCCCAGCATTTT. Its protein product is CASSPLIRNQPQHF.

This clonotype has ten or more counts. The V call is TRBV27, the J call TRBJ2-5; 8 nucleotides match TRBD1. The V segment lost 3 bases and the J segment 4 bases; nucleotides outside the gene matches: 7. The CDR3 covers 15 residues. Germline V gene sequence: CDR1 MNHEY, CDR2 SMNVEV (reference sequence). DNA of the CDR3: TGTGCCAGCAGTTTCCAGGGGGCGTTGGGAGAGACCCAGTACTTC. Translation: CASSFQGALGETQYF.

This clonotype was counted ten times or more. V gene TRBV13 combines with J gene TRBJ2-7, with D possibly being TRBD2 (6 bases). Trimming cost V 5 bases and J 6 bases, with 14 bases left between them. Germline CDR1 reads PRHDT; CDR2 reads FYEKMQ (reference sequence). This CDR3 has 13 residues. As DNA, the CDR3 is TGTGCCAGCAGCGGAGGGACGGGGAGCGAGCAGTACTTC. This translates into CASSGGTGSEQYF.

The chain has TRBV27 and TRBJ2-5, with TRBD2 identical over 7 bases. Germline loops: CDR1 MNHEY, CDR2 SMNVEV (reference sequence). V was pared by 8 bases and J by 5 bases, with 11 bases of the junction left unmatched. The CDR3 length is 14 residues. The CDR3, as DNA: TGTGCCAGCTCTCTAGCGGCCTCCCGGGAGACCCAGTACTTC. Encoded protein: CASSLAASRETQYF.

Points on this clonotype: This could be a read error, since a much larger clone is one nucleotide away. The conserved closing phenylalanine or tryptophan is absent in this CDR3, likely reflecting a read error. The rearrangement uses TRBV6-1 and TRBJ1-5; a weak D match, TRBD1 (5 bases). The germline V and J ends were trimmed by 2 bases and 5 bases, with 13 bases remaining between them. CDR3 length equals 15 residues. Germline V gene data show CDR1 as MNHNS and CDR2 as SASEGT. The CDR3 here is CASSELTRADQPQHL. The CDR3 region has the DNA TGTGCCAGCAGTGAACTCACCAGGGCCGATCAGCCCCAGCATTTG.

There are many counts of this clonotype. The genes are TRBV28 and TRBJ1-1, with D maybe TRBD1 (6 bases). V lost 5 bases and J lost 3, with 10 bases in between. The germline V gene encodes CDR1 MDHEN and CDR2 SYDVKM. This CDR3 contains 13 residues. In DNA, the CDR3 is TGTGCCAGCAGTCCTCAGGGGTACACTGAAGCTTTCTTT. This gives the protein CASSPQGYTEAFF.

The chain is built from TRBV5-4 and TRBJ1-1; D is perhaps TRBD1 (5 bases). The CDR3 is 17 residues long. The germline gives CDR1 SGHNT, CDR2 YYREEE (reference sequence). The V end was cut by 3 bases, the J end by 0 bases, with 18 bases between. The DNA for the CDR3 is TGTGCCAGCAGCTCGGACAACACATACCCCATGAACACTGAAGCTTTCTTT. It codes for CASSSDNTYPMNTEAFF. The variable domain in full, completed from reference TRBV5-4 and TRBJ1-1, reads ETGVTQSPTHLIKTRGQQVTLRCSSQSGHNTVSWYQQALGQGPQFIFQYYREEENGRGNFPPRFSGLQFPNYSSELNVNALELDDSALYLCASSSDNTYPMNTEAFFGQGTRLTVV.

Ten or more counts support this clonotype. The chain has TRBV10-3 and TRBJ2-5, with D perhaps TRBD2 (5 bases). The CDR3 is made up of 13 amino acids. From germline, CDR1 is ENHRY and CDR2 SYGVKD. V gave up 4 bases and J gave up 3 bases, with 9 bases separating them. The CDR3 is CAISGRTEETQYF. The CDR3 region has the DNA TGTGCCATCAGTGGGCGGACTGAAGAGACCCAGTACTTC.

This clonotype was picked up many times. The chain links TRBV20-1 to TRBJ1-1; D might be TRBD1 (5 bases). The CDR3 extends over 12 amino acids. Per germline, CDR1 DFQATT and CDR2 SNEGSKA (reference sequence). V was trimmed by 5 bases and J by 3 bases, leaving 10 bases between them. CDR3 protein: CSAPGPYTEAFF. The CDR3 coding sequence is TGCAGTGCTCCGGGGCCCTACACTGAAGCTTTCTTT.

This clonotype has ten or more counts. This chain uses TRBV6-2 or TRBV6-3 with TRBJ2-7; TRBD2 is a possible D gene (5 bases). The germline V gene has CDR1 MNHEY and CDR2 SVGEGT. V lost 2 bases and J lost 3, with 14 bases in between. This CDR3 has 15 residues. The CDR3 sequence is CASSYGLAFNYEQYF. The CDR3 DNA reads TGTGCCAGCAGTTACGGGCTAGCCTTTAACTACGAGCAGTACTTC.

This clonotype has ten or more counts. V gene TRBV7-3 combines with J gene TRBJ2-7, with 7 bases lining up with TRBD2. The germline CDR1 and CDR2 sequences are SGHTA and FQGTGA. The CDR3 contains 13 residues. V gave up 3 bases and J gave up 4 bases; unmatched junction bases: 3. CDR3 residues: CASSFHSGYEQYF. The DNA for the CDR3 is TGTGCCAGCAGCTTCCATAGCGGGTACGAGCAGTACTTC.